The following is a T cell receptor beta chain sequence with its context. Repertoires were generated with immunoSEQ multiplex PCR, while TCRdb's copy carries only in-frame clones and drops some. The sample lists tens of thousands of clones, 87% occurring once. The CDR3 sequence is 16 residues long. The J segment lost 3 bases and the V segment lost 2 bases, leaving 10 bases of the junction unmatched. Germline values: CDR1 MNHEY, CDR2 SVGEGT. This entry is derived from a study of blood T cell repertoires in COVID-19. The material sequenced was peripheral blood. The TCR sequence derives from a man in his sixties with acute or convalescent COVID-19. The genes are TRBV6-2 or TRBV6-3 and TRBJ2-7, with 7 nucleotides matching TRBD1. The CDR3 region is CASSYKPPGQHYEQYF. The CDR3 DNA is TGTGCCAGCAGTTACAAACCCCCGGGACAGCACTACGAGCAGTACTTC.